This entry lists 15 T cell receptor beta chains sequenced from one sample in a study of PD-L1 blockade in urothelial cancer. TCRdb keeps only in-frame clones here, not all; method: immunoSEQ multiplex PCR. The data contain about 70,000 clones, about 90% of them singletons. Time point meaning: pretreatment peripheral blood. This specimen was PBMCs, taken around atezolizumab (anti-PD-L1) treatment. The receptors derive from a man aged 65-85 years with urothelial cancer.

The rearrangement joins TRBV5-6 to TRBJ2-4; TRBD2 is a possible D gene (5 bases). V gave up 0 bases and J gave up 1 base, with 14 bases separating them. Germline CDR1 reads SGHDT; CDR2 reads YYEEEE. The CDR3 has 17 amino acids. The CDR3 region has the DNA TGTGCCAGCAGCTTGGTGCGGCGGCGGAGGGCCAAAAACATTCAGTACTTC. Amino acids: CASSLVRRRRAKNIQYF.

The rearrangement links TRBV6-6 to TRBJ2-1; the match to TRBD2 covers 7 bases. The CDR3 is 16 amino acids. V lost 8 bases, J lost 6 bases, and 16 bases stayed unmatched. Per germline, CDR1 MNHNY and CDR2 SVGAGI (reference sequence). The CDR3 DNA follows: TGTGCCAGCGACCTAGCCGGGGGAGGGCCTGCCAATGAGCAGTTCTTC. Translated: CASDLAGGGPANEQFF.

V and J are TRBV14 and TRBJ2-7; TRBD1 aligns across 8 bases. The V segment lost 4 bases and the J segment 8 bases; nucleotides outside the gene matches: 13. CDR1 and CDR2 from the germline V gene are SGHDN and FVKESK. The CDR3 spans 15 residues. The CDR3 DNA sequence: TGTGCCAGCAGCCCCGTCGGGACAGGACCTACGAAGCAGTACTTC. Its protein product is CASSPVGTGPTKQYF.

The chain uses TRBV28 and TRBJ2-2; tentative D call: TRBD1 (5 bases). Germline V CDR1 and CDR2: MDHEN, SYDVKM. The CDR3 has 14 residues. V was clipped by 6 bases and J by 7 bases, with 15 bases between them. The CDR3 sequence: CASRTRVMGGELFF. Written as DNA, the CDR3 is TGTGCCAGCAGAACCAGGGTTATGGGCGGGGAGCTGTTTTTT.

This clone was picked up one time. This rearrangement joins TRBV19 to TRBJ2-3; 7 bases match TRBD2. The CDR3 consists of 17 residues. J lost 4 bases, V lost 2 bases, and 12 bases had no gene match. Looked up from germline, CDR1 is LNHDA and CDR2 is SQIVND (reference sequence). The CDR3 region is CASSIMRGRAISDTQYF. The DNA for the CDR3 is TGTGCCAGTAGTATAATGAGAGGGAGGGCCATCTCAGATACGCAGTATTTT.

This clone was found a few times. The rearrangement uses TRBV7-9 and TRBJ2-7, with 7 bases matching TRBD1. The CDR3 length is 14 residues. Germline assignment: CDR1 SEHNR and CDR2 FQNEAQ (reference sequence). Germline trimming cut 5 bases from V and 5 bases from J; bases unmatched to any gene: 9. CDR3 amino acids: CASSLGTDGDEQYF. CDR3 coding DNA: TGTGCCAGCAGCCTAGGGACAGACGGCGACGAGCAGTACTTC.

The chain recombines TRBV6-6 with TRBJ1-1; D perhaps matches TRBD1 (5 bases). The CDR3 sequence is 13 residues long. V lost 3 bases to trimming and J lost 5 bases, with 10 bases between them. Germline loops: CDR1 MNHNY, CDR2 SVGAGI (reference sequence). Here the CDR3 reads CASSYQGGTEAFF. DNA of the CDR3: TGTGCCAGCAGTTATCAGGGTGGAACTGAAGCTTTCTTT.

This clone was detected once. The chain employs TRBV11-2 and TRBJ2-1, with 8 positions matching TRBD2. CDR3 length equals 19 residues. V lost 2 bases, J lost 0 bases, and 12 bases stayed unmatched. Per germline, CDR1 SGHAT and CDR2 FQNNGV. Written as DNA, the CDR3 is TGTGCCAGCAGCTTAACATTTGGCGGGAGGCTCAACTCCTACAATGAGCAGTTCTTC. Translated: CASSLTFGGRLNSYNEQFF.

This clone was recorded once. V usage is TRBV9 and J usage is TRBJ1-4; maybe TRBD1 (5 bases). The CDR3 runs 18 residues. Trimming shortened V by 4 bases and J by 0 bases, and 19 bases separated the two germline ends. Germline assignment: CDR1 SGDLS and CDR2 YYNGEE. CDR3: CASSPGTSGRTTNEKLFF. CDR3 in DNA: TGTGCCAGCAGCCCCGGGACTAGCGGGAGGACAACTAATGAAAAACTGTTTTTT.

This chain links TRBV6-6 with TRBJ2-3, with 14 bases matching TRBD2. CDR3 length equals 14 residues. Germline CDR1 and CDR2: MNHNY and SVGAGI (reference sequence). Trimming cost V 6 bases and J 4 bases; bases outside gene matches: 0. The chain's CDR3 is CASRTSGRADTQYF. DNA for the CDR3: TGTGCCAGCAGGACTAGCGGGAGGGCAGATACGCAGTATTTT.

The chain uses TRBV25-1 and TRBJ2-2; D unclear. The CDR3 sequence is 16 residues long. The germline V gene encodes CDR1 MGHDK and CDR2 SYGVNS. V shed 2 bases and J shed 3 bases, with 13 bases lying between them. The CDR3 reads CASSEHKSHYTGELFF. CDR3 DNA sequence: TGTGCCAGCAGTGAACATAAGTCCCACTACACCGGGGAGCTGTTTTTT.

The V gene is TRBV27, the J gene TRBJ1-2; D is possibly TRBD1 (6 bases). Germline V gives CDR1 MNHEY, CDR2 SMNVEV (reference sequence). The CDR3 extends over 13 amino acids. V lost 2 bases, J lost 4 bases, and 8 bases lay in between. In nucleotides, the CDR3 is TGTGCCAGCAGTTTAACAGGGTCCTATGGCTACACCTTC. It translates to CASSLTGSYGYTF.

The J gene is TRBJ2-1, the V gene TRBV5-1; D perhaps matches TRBD2 (6 bases). V was trimmed by 4 bases and J by 2 bases, leaving 16 bases between them. This CDR3 contains 16 residues. CDR1 and CDR2 from the germline V gene are SGHRS and YFSETQ. The CDR3 region is CASSPGVGGPYNEQFF. The CDR3 nucleotides read TGCGCCAGCAGCCCGGGGGTCGGAGGGCCCTACAATGAGCAGTTCTTC.

A remark on this clone: The CDR3 does not close with the conserved phenylalanine or tryptophan, likely indicating a read error. It is unclear where the CDR3 begins or ends on the DNA, so no DNA is shown, and the CDR3 is as TCRdb lists it. This sequence joins TRBV2 and TRBJ1-1; no DNA check was done on the table's D call, TRBD1. Termini included, the CDR3 measures 13 amino acids. Germline CDR1 is SNHLY and CDR2 is FYNNEI. CDR3 sequence: CASSEVQGLTSAL.

The chain has TRBV5-6 and TRBJ2-7; possibly TRBD1 for D (6 bases). CDR1 and CDR2 (germline): SGHDT, YYEEEE. CDR3 length equals 15 residues. Trimming removed 4 bases from V and 5 bases from J, with 19 bases in between. The CDR3 DNA sequence: TGTGCCAGCAGCGCACAGGGACCCGGGTTGAACGAGCAGTACTTC. Amino acids: CASSAQGPGLNEQYF. Based on the CDR3 plus reference TRBV5-6 and TRBJ2-7, the full variable domain is DAGVTQSPTHLIKTRGQQVTLRCSPKSGHDTVSWYQQALGQGPQFIFQYYEEEERQRGNFPDRFSGHQFPNYSSELNVNALLLGDSALYLCASSAQGPGLNEQYFGPGTRLTVT.